What follows describes a single TCR beta chain. Sequenced by immunoSEQ multiplex PCR; TCRdb stores in-frame clones only, minus some. The sample has 200,000 or so clones, approximately 84% seen once. The data were obtained in a study of blood T cell repertoires in COVID-19. Participants came from about 23 US areas, aged roughly 18 to 95 years. Cohort 3 recovered donors had two negative PCRs, clearance, or symptom resolution. The V gene end was trimmed by 5 bases and the J gene end by 0 bases; junction bases not matched to a gene: 4. CDR1 SGHAT and CDR2 FQNNGV come from the germline V gene. This CDR3 contains 15 residues.

The source of this sequence is a man aged 40-49 years who had recovered from COVID-19. The sequencing sample was made of PBMCs or T cells enriched from blood (not recorded which). V is TRBV11-2 and J is TRBJ1-3; 7 bases line up with TRBD1. This chain's CDR3 is CASSVGQSSGNTIYF. The DNA for the CDR3 is TGTGCCAGCAGCGTGGGACAGTCCTCTGGAAACACCATATATTTT.